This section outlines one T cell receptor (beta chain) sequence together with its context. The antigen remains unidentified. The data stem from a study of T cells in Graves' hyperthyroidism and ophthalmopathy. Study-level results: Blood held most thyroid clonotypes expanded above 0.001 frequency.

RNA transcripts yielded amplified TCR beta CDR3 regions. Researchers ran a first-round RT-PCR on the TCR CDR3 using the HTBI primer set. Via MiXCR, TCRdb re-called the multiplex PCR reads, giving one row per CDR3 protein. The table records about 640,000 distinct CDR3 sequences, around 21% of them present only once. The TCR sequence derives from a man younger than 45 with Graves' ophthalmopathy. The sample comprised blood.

The CDR3 reads CASSVAGFSYNSPLHF. The CDR3 nucleotides read TGTGCCAGCAGCGTAGCAGGATTCTCCTATAATTCACCCCTCCACTTT. V gene TRBV9 combines with J gene TRBJ1-6; D not certain. The CDR3 contains 16 residues. V was clipped by 0 bases and J by 0 bases, with 7 bases between them. From germline, CDR1 is SGDLS and CDR2 YYNGEE.